Below are 32 T cell receptor beta chains sequenced from a single sample in a study of T cell changes during pregnancy in multiple sclerosis. Data came from immunoSEQ multiplex PCR; TCRdb stores just in-frame clones and leaves some out. The table records tens of thousands of clones, around 94% of them present only once. Specimen: CD8+ T cells from peripheral blood mononuclear cells, collected in the third trimester of pregnancy. These receptor sequences come from a female donor with multiple sclerosis, enrolled in a pregnancy study.

The chain has TRBV6-5 and TRBJ2-1; D uncertain. This CDR3 has 15 amino acids. The germline CDR1 and CDR2 sequences are MNHEY and SVGAGI. V gave up 7 bases and J gave up 4 bases, with 17 bases separating them. The CDR3 region is CASTTRPRPYNEQFF. In DNA form, the CDR3 reads TGTGCCAGCACCACCAGGCCACGACCTTACAATGAGCAGTTCTTC.

This chain uses TRBV18 with TRBJ2-7; possibly TRBD1 for D (6 bases). This CDR3 region has 16 residues. The V end lost 2 bases, the J end lost 4 bases, and 18 bases lay between the germline ends. The germline gives CDR1 KGHSH, CDR2 LQKENI. The CDR3 reads CASSPADRTTPYEQYF. In nucleotides, the CDR3 is TGTGCCAGCTCACCAGCAGACAGGACCACTCCATACGAGCAGTACTTC. Filled out from reference TRBV18 and TRBJ2-7, the complete variable domain reads NAGVMQNPRHLVRRRGQEARLRCSPMKGHSHVYWYRQLPEEGLKFMVYLQKENIIDESGMPKERFSAEFPKEGPSILRIQQVVRGDSAAYFCASSPADRTTPYEQYFGPGTRLTVT.

The V call is TRBV13, the J call TRBJ2-7; D unclear. Between the trimmed V and J ends, which lost 0 bases and 3 bases, there was a span of 9 bases. The CDR3 length is 14 residues. Germline lookup yields CDR1 PRHDT and CDR2 FYEKMQ (reference sequence). The CDR3 DNA sequence: TGTGCCAGCAGCTTAGGCCCCGGAGTCTACGAGCAGTACTTC. Its protein is CASSLGPGVYEQYF. Looking up the rest from reference TRBV13 and TRBJ2-7 gives the full variable domain: AAGVIQSPRHLIKEKRETATLKCYPIPRHDTVYWYQQGPGQDPQFLISFYEKMQSDKGSIPDRFSAQQFSDYHSELNMSSLELGDSALYFCASSLGPGVYEQYFGPGTRLTVT.

CDR3 DNA: TGTGCCAGCTACGGACTAGCGGGAGATAACACCGGGGAGCTGTTTTTT. Translated: CASYGLAGDNTGELFF. V usage is TRBV4-2 and J usage is TRBJ2-2; 13 bases are a match to TRBD2. Germline CDR1 and CDR2: LGHNA and YNFKEQ. The CDR3 covers 16 residues. Germline trimming cut 8 bases from V and 2 bases from J; bases unmatched to any gene: 5.

The J gene is TRBJ1-2, the V gene TRBV4-1; the match to TRBD1 covers 7 bases. The ends lost 4 bases at V and 0 bases at J; junction bases unmatched: 2. The CDR3 runs to 14 residues. Germline V CDR1 and CDR2: MGHRA, YSYEKL. CDR3: CASSLDRPNYGYTF. The CDR3 coding sequence is TGCGCCAGCAGCCTGGACAGGCCTAACTATGGCTACACCTTC.

V gene TRBV6-5 combines with J gene TRBJ1-3, with 7 bases matching TRBD1. CDR1 is MNHEY and CDR2 is SVGAGI in the germline V gene. This CDR3 comprises 16 residues. The V segment lost 4 bases and the J segment 0 bases; nucleotides outside the gene matches: 6. CDR3 sequence reads: CASSLRDSFSGNTIYF. CDR3 DNA sequence: TGTGCCAGCAGTTTACGGGACAGCTTCTCTGGAAACACCATATATTTT.

CDR3 loop: CASSLAGTYEQYF. Here the CDR3 DNA reads TGCGCCAGCAGCTTGGCAGGTACCTACGAGCAGTACTTC. V usage is TRBV5-1 and J usage is TRBJ2-7; D is uncertain. Trimming removed 0 bases at V and 2 bases at J, with 6 bases between. The germline gives CDR1 SGHRS, CDR2 YFSETQ. The CDR3 has 13 residues.

The V and J genes are TRBV19 and TRBJ1-2, with 9 nucleotides matching TRBD1. There are 18 residues in the CDR3. Germline-derived CDR1 and CDR2 are LNHDA and SQIVND (reference sequence). The V segment lost 1 base and the J segment 6 bases; nucleotides outside the gene matches: 15. This CDR3 is CASSIGSQGASPSDGYTF. CDR3 DNA sequence: TGTGCCAGTAGTATAGGGTCACAGGGGGCTTCCCCATCTGATGGCTACACCTTC.

This chain connects TRBV2 to TRBJ2-7, with D maybe TRBD1 (6 bases). The CDR3 contains 14 residues. V shed 4 bases and J shed 2 bases, with 12 bases lying between them. Germline CDR1 and CDR2: SNHLY and FYNNEI. CDR3: CASSVTGRAYEQYF. CDR3 nucleotides: TGTGCCAGCAGTGTTACAGGGAGAGCCTACGAGCAGTACTTC.

This clone was seen just once. This chain links TRBV6-1 with TRBJ1-2; D is unresolved. The germline V gene encodes CDR1 MNHNS and CDR2 SASEGT. There are 13 residues in the CDR3. V lost 6 bases and J lost 2, with 10 bases in between. CDR3 loop: CASREDGNYGYTF. The CDR3 DNA is TGTGCCAGCAGGGAGGACGGCAACTATGGCTACACCTTC.

This clone was detected once. The chain joins TRBV28 to TRBJ2-5, with 7 bases that match TRBD2. V shed 4 bases and J 5 bases; nucleotides not matched to a gene: 16. The CDR3 runs to 17 residues. CDR1 MDHEN and CDR2 SYDVKM come from the germline V gene. The CDR3 DNA sequence: TGTGCCAGCAGTTCCCCCCCGGTAGCGGGCTTCTTTGAGACCCAGTACTTC. Amino acid sequence: CASSSPPVAGFFETQYF.

Here the CDR3 reads CASSSHDATGQFPNYGYTF. The CDR3 DNA follows: TGTGCCAGCAGCTCCCACGACGCCACGGGACAGTTTCCTAACTATGGCTACACCTTC. V and J are TRBV7-9 and TRBJ1-2, with 7 bases lining up with TRBD1. Germline CDR1 SEHNR, CDR2 FQNEAQ (reference sequence). This CDR3 comprises 19 residues. V shed 4 bases and J 0 bases; nucleotides not matched to a gene: 17.

The chain combines TRBV27 with TRBJ1-2; no clear D gene. Germline V CDR1 and CDR2: MNHEY, SMNVEV (reference sequence). This CDR3 is built from 16 residues. Deletions cut 0 bases from V and 1 base from J, with 12 bases between. CDR3 sequence: CASSLSSRADNYGYTF. CDR3 sequence (DNA): TGTGCCAGCAGTTTATCGTCGCGTGCGGATAACTATGGCTACACCTTC.

This clone was recorded once. This sequence joins TRBV5-1 and TRBJ2-7; 8 positions agree with TRBD1. CDR1 is SGHRS, CDR2 YFSETQ, per germline. The CDR3 is 15 amino acids. Losses at the gene ends were 1 base for V and 1 base for J; bases not matched to a gene: 4. This CDR3 is CASSLSGTGSYEQYF. The CDR3 region has the DNA TGCGCCAGCAGCTTGTCGGGGACAGGATCCTACGAGCAGTACTTC.

The J gene is TRBJ1-5, the V gene TRBV6-6, with 7 bases fitting TRBD1. V dropped 6 bases and J dropped 1; count of bases not matched to a gene: 9. The length of the CDR3 is 16 residues. CDR1 is MNHNY and CDR2 is SVGAGI in the germline V gene (reference sequence). CDR3: CASSPLTGISNQPQHF. The CDR3 DNA sequence: TGTGCCAGCAGCCCTCTGACAGGGATAAGCAATCAGCCCCAGCATTTT.

The chain recombines TRBV6-5 with TRBJ1-1, with unresolved D. The germline V gene has CDR1 MNHEY and CDR2 SVGAGI. V lost 1 base, J lost 5 bases, and 11 bases lay in between. The length of the CDR3 is 14 residues. The CDR3 nucleotides read TGTGCCAGCAGTTACTTGGGAGATGGAACTGAAGCTTTCTTT. It encodes CASSYLGDGTEAFF.

This clone was seen only a few times. The chain is built from TRBV29-1 and TRBJ1-1; D is uncertain. Trimming removed 2 bases at V and 3 bases at J, with 4 bases between. The CDR3 consists of 11 residues. Germline V lookup: CDR1 SQVTM, CDR2 ANQGSEA. The CDR3 nucleotides read TGCAGCGTTGAACGGGACACTGAAGCTTTCTTT. Its protein product is CSVERDTEAFF.

The chain recombines TRBV11-2 with TRBJ1-1; D perhaps matches TRBD1 (5 bases). This CDR3 is built from 18 residues. The germline V and J ends were trimmed by 5 bases and 0 bases, with 22 bases remaining between them. The germline CDR1 and CDR2 sequences are SGHAT and FQNNGV. As DNA, the CDR3 is TGTGCCAGCAGCCTCCTGTACGGGGGAGGAGGCATGAACACTGAAGCTTTCTTT. Translation gives CASSLLYGGGGMNTEAFF.

The chain couples TRBV4-1 to TRBJ2-5; 8 positions match TRBD1. V was clipped by 2 bases and J by 5 bases; unmatched bases: 10. The CDR3 consists of 16 residues. The V gene's germline CDR1 is MGHRA and CDR2 YSYEKL. The CDR3 loop reads CASSQTLDREQETQYF. CDR3 bases: TGCGCCAGCAGCCAAACACTGGACAGGGAGCAGGAGACCCAGTACTTC.

J is TRBJ2-5 and V is TRBV29-1, with D possibly TRBD1 on 5 matching bases. The DNA matches TRBJ2-7 better at its end, which makes the J call doubtful. CDR3 length equals 10 residues. The germline V gene has CDR1 SQVTM and CDR2 ANQGSEA. CDR3 DNA sequence: TGCAGCGTTGGACAGTACGAGCAGTACTTC. Translating it yields CSVGQYEQYF.

This clone was observed a single time. V usage is TRBV23-1 and J usage is TRBJ1-3, with 8 nucleotides matching TRBD1. TRBV23-1 is an ORF, with its function uncertain. This CDR3 is 19 amino acids long. Trimming at V came to 2 bases and at J to 0 bases, leaving 12 bases not matched to a gene. CDR3 coding DNA: TGCGCCAGCAGTCAACAACGGGACAGGAAAACATTCTCTGGAAACACCATATATTTT. Translating gives CASSQQRDRKTFSGNTIYF.

CDR3 bases: TGTGCCAGCAGCTTAGAGGGGCGGACTGAAGCTTTCTTT. Residues: CASSLEGRTEAFF. This chain joins TRBV7-9 and TRBJ1-1; a possible D gene is TRBD1 (5 bases). Trimming left V 1 base short and J 5 bases short, with 8 bases between. The germline CDR1 and CDR2 sequences are SEHNR and FQNEAQ (reference sequence). The CDR3 has 13 residues. Full variable domain (missing parts from reference TRBV7-9 and TRBJ1-1): DTGVSQNPRHKITKRGQNVTFRCDPISEHNRLYWYRQTLGQGPEFLTYFQNEAQLEKSRLLSDRFSAERPKGSFSTLEIQRTEQGDSAMYLCASSLEGRTEAFFGQGTRLTVV.

The chain joins TRBV19 to TRBJ1-1; maybe TRBD1 (5 bases). CDR3 size: 13 residues. The germline gives CDR1 LNHDA, CDR2 SQIVND (reference sequence). With 8 bases removed from V and 2 bases from J, the gap between germline ends came to 12 bases. The CDR3 spells CASLHRLNTEAFF. CDR3 coding DNA: TGTGCCAGTCTCCACAGGCTCAACACTGAAGCTTTCTTT.

The chain couples TRBV5-6 to TRBJ1-1, with D perhaps matching TRBD1 (5 bases). V was pared by 4 bases and J by 1 base, with 8 bases between. This CDR3 contains 13 residues. The germline CDR1 and CDR2 sequences are SGHDT and YYEEEE. CDR3 sequence (DNA): TGTGCCAGCAGCCCCGGGGGGAACACTGAAGCTTTCTTT. Translated, it gives CASSPGGNTEAFF.

This chain links TRBV4-1 with TRBJ2-7; D not resolved. Per the germline V gene, CDR1 is MGHRA and CDR2 is YSYEKL. The CDR3 contains 15 residues. Trimming took 1 base from V and 5 from J, leaving 15 bases between them. The CDR3 DNA is TGCGCCAGCAGCCAAGGGGCACCACCTTTTGACGAGCAGTACTTC. As protein: CASSQGAPPFDEQYF.

J is TRBJ1-1 and V is TRBV10-2; 8 nucleotides align to TRBD1. This CDR3 is built from 13 residues. Per the germline V gene, CDR1 is WSHSY and CDR2 is SAAADI. Trimming took 10 bases from V and 7 from J; bases not matched to a gene: 11. CDR3 DNA: TGCGCCACCCAGCCGGGACAGGATTTTGAAGCTTTCTTT. It translates to CATQPGQDFEAFF.

This chain uses TRBV5-1 with TRBJ1-5; 9 bases map to TRBD1. The ends lost 3 bases at V and 3 bases at J; junction bases unmatched: 4. Germline CDR1 reads SGHRS; CDR2 reads YFSETQ. This CDR3 is built from 15 residues. CDR3 DNA sequence: TGCGCCAGCAGCTCGGGACAGGGTGACAATCAGCCCCAGCATTTT. Residues: CASSSGQGDNQPQHF.

The chain combines TRBV4-1 with TRBJ2-7; TRBD1 aligns across 7 bases. The length of the CDR3 is 15 residues. V lost 4 bases to trimming and J lost 5 bases; unmatched junction nucleotides: 11. Germline assignment: CDR1 MGHRA and CDR2 YSYEKL. This CDR3 is CASSPREQGRNEQYF. The DNA for the CDR3 is TGCGCCAGCAGCCCGAGAGAACAGGGGAGAAACGAGCAGTACTTC.

The DNA for the CDR3 is TGTGCCAGCAGCGGACAGGGGAGCGGGCCTCTAGGCGAGCAGTACTTC. This codes for CASSGQGSGPLGEQYF. The chain employs TRBV9 and TRBJ2-7; 8 nucleotides match TRBD1. CDR3 size: 16 residues. Germline V gene lookup returns CDR1 SGDLS and CDR2 YYNGEE. The V gene end was trimmed by 3 bases and the J gene end by 6 bases; junction bases not matched to a gene: 14.

V and J are TRBV4-1 and TRBJ2-7; no clear D gene. Trimming removed 3 bases at V and 3 bases at J, with 6 bases between. This CDR3 comprises 12 residues. Germline CDR1 reads MGHRA; CDR2 reads YSYEKL. The CDR3 DNA is TGCGCCAGCAGCCACTCCGGCTACGAGCAGTACTTC. Protein sequence: CASSHSGYEQYF.

J is TRBJ2-3 and V is TRBV19; perhaps TRBD2 as D (5 bases). This CDR3 has 16 residues. V lost 3 bases and J lost 5, with 18 bases in between. Germline V gene sequence: CDR1 LNHDA, CDR2 SQIVND (reference sequence). CDR3 amino acids: CASSMFPAEEVDTQYF. As DNA, the CDR3 is TGTGCCAGTAGTATGTTTCCAGCGGAAGAGGTAGATACGCAGTATTTT.

The chain has TRBV4-3 and TRBJ1-4; 9 bases agree with TRBD1. Germline CDR1 and CDR2: LGHNA and YSLEER. This CDR3 contains 16 residues. V lost 0 bases, J lost 7 bases, and 6 bases stayed unmatched. CDR3 nucleotide sequence: TGCGCCAGCAGCCAAGATCTTGGGACAGGGTCTGAAAAACTGTTTTTT. Amino acids: CASSQDLGTGSEKLFF.